Listed below are T cell receptor beta chains from one sample, sequenced in a study of blood T cell repertoires in COVID-19. Generated by immunoSEQ multiplex PCR, the TCRdb table keeps only in-frame clones and is missing some. This sample carries around 43,000 clones, roughly 84% of them seen once, and the ten largest clones take under 35%. Sequenced input: peripheral blood. The receptors come from a woman older than 75 with acute or convalescent COVID-19. Each CDR3 is given with its conserved first and last residue. Fields, in order: D gene, clone size, V gene, J gene, CDR3 protein, CDR3 DNA. D genes are given only for firm matches. Not every row has a clone size; where given, it reads once, few, many or a size class.

D gene: -
clone size: -
V gene: TRBV10-3
J gene: TRBJ1-5
CDR3 protein: CAISGQSNQPQHF
CDR3 DNA: TGTGCCATCAGTGGACAGAGCAATCAGCCCCAGCATTTT

D gene: TRBD1
clone size: -
V gene: TRBV12-3/TRBV12-4
J gene: TRBJ2-5
CDR3 protein: CASSRDRETQYF
CDR3 DNA: TGTGCCAGCAGCCGGGACAGGGAGACCCAGTACTTC

D gene: -
clone size: -
V gene: TRBV5-6
J gene: TRBJ2-6
CDR3 protein: CASSLDRAGANVLTF
CDR3 DNA: TGTGCCAGCAGCTTAGACAGAGCTGGGGCCAACGTCCTGACTTTC

D gene: TRBD1
clone size: -
V gene: TRBV19
J gene: TRBJ2-4
CDR3 protein: CASSIAGTGSTIQYF
CDR3 DNA: TGTGCCAGTAGTATAGCCGGGACAGGGTCGACCATTCAGTACTTC

D gene: -
clone size: -
V gene: TRBV6-1
J gene: TRBJ2-3
CDR3 protein: CASSERQPDTQYF
CDR3 DNA: TGTGCCAGCAGTGAAAGACAGCCAGATACGCAGTATTTT

D gene: -
clone size: few
V gene: TRBV7-9
J gene: TRBJ2-1
CDR3 protein: CASRSRGEGVYNEQFF
CDR3 DNA: TGTGCCAGCAGGTCTCGGGGTGAGGGGGTGTACAATGAGCAGTTCTTC

D gene: TRBD1
clone size: -
V gene: TRBV7-2
J gene: TRBJ2-2
CDR3 protein: CASSSLGGGTGELFF
CDR3 DNA: TGTGCCAGCAGCTCTCTAGGGGGCGGCACCGGGGAGCTGTTTTTT

D gene: -
clone size: -
V gene: TRBV12-3/TRBV12-4
J gene: TRBJ2-1
CDR3 protein: CASSLQGMQQFF
CDR3 DNA: TGTGCCAGCAGTTTACAGGGTATGCAGCAGTTCTTC

D gene: -
clone size: few
V gene: TRBV10-2
J gene: TRBJ2-1
CDR3 protein: CASSDPSLAVEQFF
CDR3 DNA: TGCGCCAGCAGTGACCCCTCCCTAGCAGTTGAGCAGTTCTTC

D gene: TRBD2
clone size: -
V gene: TRBV29-1
J gene: TRBJ2-1
CDR3 protein: CSVSDSGRPQQFF
CDR3 DNA: TGCAGCGTTTCCGATAGCGGGCGACCTCAGCAGTTCTTC

D gene: -
clone size: -
V gene: TRBV28
J gene: TRBJ1-2
CDR3 protein: CASSSQGGSLYGYTF
CDR3 DNA: TGTGCCAGCAGTTCCCAAGGGGGTTCCCTCTATGGCTACACCTTC